This is a list of T cell receptor beta chains from one sample in a study of identical twins. In TCRdb, the 5' RACE reads were re-called with MiXCR into one record per CDR3 protein. The sample lists approximately 1.8 million distinct CDR3 sequences, under 35% seen once, with about 0.27% in the top ten. The material sequenced was cord blood. The receptors come from a newborn girl in good health. Each CDR3 is given with its conserved first and last residue. D genes are given only for firm matches. The listing skips clone size in some rows; elsewhere it reads once, few, many or a size class.

d_gene | j_gene | abundance | v_gene | CDR3nt | CDR3aa
TRBD2 | TRBJ2-1 | few | TRBV27 | TGTGCCAGCAGTTTATCGGTGCGGGAGGTGGAGTACAATGAGCAGTTCTTC | CASSLSVREVEYNEQFF
TRBD2 | TRBJ2-7 | . | TRBV12-3/TRBV12-4 | TGTGCCAGCACCCTGGGACTAGCGGGAGGTAATGAGCAGTACTTC | CASTLGLAGGNEQYF
. | TRBJ2-7 | many | TRBV28 | TGTGCCAGCAGGGAAGACACAGGCGCCTACATTTACGAGCAGTACTTC | CASREDTGAYIYEQYF
TRBD2 | TRBJ2-2 | once | TRBV2 | TGTGCCAGCAGTAAGGAGCGGGGGGTGAGAACCGGGGAGCTGTTTTTT | CASSKERGVRTGELFF
. | TRBJ2-3 | . | TRBV20-1 | TGCAGTGCTAGTAGGGGTAATACGCAGTATTTT | CSASRGNTQYF
. | TRBJ2-5 | once | TRBV10-3 | TGTGCCATCAGTGAAACGACGGCAGAGACCCAGTACTTC | CAISETTAETQYF
TRBD2 | TRBJ2-2 | few | TRBV4-1 | TGCGCCAGCAGAGAACTAGCGCTCACCGGGGAGCTGTTTTTT | CASRELALTGELFF
TRBD1 | TRBJ2-3 | . | TRBV2 | TGTGCCAGCAGTGAAAGGGGGCACGGCACAGATACGCAGTATTTT | CASSERGHGTDTQYF
TRBD2 | TRBJ2-7 | . | TRBV7-6 | TGTGCCAGCAGCTTACCCGGAATAGCGGGGGAAACCTACAATGAGCAGTACTTC | CASSLPGIAGETYNEQYF
. | TRBJ2-1 | . | TRBV2 | TGTGCCAGCAGCGGGGACTTAGCGAGGAATGAGCGGTACTTC | CASSGDLARNERYF
TRBD2 | TRBJ2-1 | . | TRBV4-1 | TGCGCCAGCAGCCAAGAAACTAGCGGACACAATGAGCAGTTCTTC | CASSQETSGHNEQFF
. | TRBJ1-1 | . | TRBV29-1 | TGCAGCGTTGGGGGGGAAGCTTTCTTT | CSVGGEAFF
TRBD2 | TRBJ2-2 | few | TRBV28 | TGTGCCAGCAGCTTTACAACTAGCGGGAGAGAGAACACCGGGGAGCTGTTTTTT | CASSFTTSGRENTGELFF
. | TRBJ1-2 | many | TRBV12-3/TRBV12-4 | TGTGCCAGCAGCCCTCAAACTAACTATGGCTACACCTTC | CASSPQTNYGYTF
TRBD2 | TRBJ2-1 | few | TRBV2 | TGTGCCAGCAGCACCGGGACTAGGAATGAGCAGTTCTTC | CASSTGTRNEQFF
. | TRBJ1-2 | few | TRBV29-1 | TGCAGCGTAAAACACCCTGGACAGTTCTATGGCTACACCTTC | CSVKHPGQFYGYTF
TRBD2 | TRBJ2-7 | few | TRBV6-5 | TGTGCCAGCACCAAATTCCTTGAGGGAGGGCCCTACGAGCAGTACTTC | CASTKFLEGGPYEQYF
. | TRBJ2-1 | few | TRBV20-1 | TGCAGTGCTACGGGACTCCCCTACAATGAGCAGTTCTTC | CSATGLPYNEQFF
. | TRBJ1-4 | . | TRBV6-6 | TGTGCCAGCAGTTACGGCCGGGCACTCAATGAAAGACTGTTTTTT | CASSYGRALNERLFF
. | TRBJ1-1 | few | TRBV24-1 | TGTGCCACCACTGAGCAGTACTCGGGGGTGAACACTGAAGCTTTCTTT | CATTEQYSGVNTEAFF
. | TRBJ1-4 | few | TRBV2 | TGTGCCACCGGCCGAGGTCTTAATGAAAAACTGTTTTTT | CATGRGLNEKLFF
TRBD1 | TRBJ2-7 | . | TRBV27 | TGTGCCAGCAGTTCGGCGGACAGGGGGCAGTACTTC | CASSSADRGQYF
. | TRBJ2-3 | . | TRBV28 | TGTGCCAGCAGTTTACTCAACCCCCGGTCGCAGTATTTT | CASSLLNPRSQYF
. | TRBJ2-2 | . | TRBV5-1 | TGCGCCAGCAGCTTGGAAGTCGGGAAGACCGGGGAGCTGTTTTTT | CASSLEVGKTGELFF
TRBD2 | TRBJ2-7 | few | TRBV4-2 | TGTGCCAGCAGCCAAGAGGGGCTAGCGGGAGTTTGGACCTACGAGCAGTACTTC | CASSQEGLAGVWTYEQYF
TRBD2 | TRBJ2-2 | . | TRBV4-2 | TGTGCCAGCAGCCTCCGGGACTACTACACCGGGGAGCTGTTTTTT | CASSLRDYYTGELFF
TRBD2 | TRBJ2-5 | . | TRBV13 | TGTGCCAGCAGGACCTCTCGGGAGGGGCTTCGGGAGACCCAGTACTTC | CASRTSREGLRETQYF
. | TRBJ1-2 | . | TRBV14 | TGTGCCAGCAGCCCCCGCCAGGGGCCATACTATGGCTACACCTTC | CASSPRQGPYYGYTF
TRBD1 | TRBJ1-2 | . | TRBV20-1 | TGCAGTGCTAGCGGGACAGGCCTTAACTATGGCTACACCTTC | CSASGTGLNYGYTF
TRBD2 | TRBJ2-7 | . | TRBV28 | TGTGCCAGCAGTTTCACTAGCGGGAGGGCCGACGAGCAGTACTTC | CASSFTSGRADEQYF
. | TRBJ2-7 | . | TRBV4-2 | TGTGTCAGCAGCCGACGGGACAACTCCTACAATGAGCAGTACTTC | CVSSRRDNSYNEQYF
. | TRBJ2-6 | few | TRBV12-5 | TGTGCTAGTGGTTTGATCCTCAACTCTGGGGCCAACGTCCTGACTTTC | CASGLILNSGANVLTF
TRBD1 | TRBJ2-3 | few | TRBV18 | TGTGCCAGCTCACCCTGGGACAGTCGGCATACGCAGTATTTT | CASSPWDSRHTQYF
. | TRBJ2-7 | . | TRBV20-1 | TGCAGTGCTAGAGAAGGCAGTGGTGGCCGTGAGCAGTACTTC | CSAREGSGGREQYF
. | TRBJ2-5 | few | TRBV6-5 | TGTGCCAGCAGTTACAGGCTCTTCCAAGAGACCCAGTACTTC | CASSYRLFQETQYF
. | TRBJ1-1 | few | TRBV10-3 | TGTGCCATCAGAGGACCACAGGGAAAGAACACTGAAGCTTTCTTT | CAIRGPQGKNTEAFF
TRBD1 | TRBJ1-2 | few | TRBV7-8 | TGTGCCAGCAGCCCCGGCAGGGGGGACTATGGCTACACCTTC | CASSPGRGDYGYTF
TRBD1 | TRBJ2-7 | many | TRBV28 | TGTGCCAGCAGTCTAACGGACAGGGTGGACTACGAGCAGTACTTC | CASSLTDRVDYEQYF
. | TRBJ2-7 | few | TRBV9 | TGTGCCAGCAGCGTATCTAGGGGCGGGTACGAGCAGTACTTC | CASSVSRGGYEQYF
. | TRBJ1-2 | . | TRBV10-1 | TGCGCCAGCAGGGACAGACGTCGATCCCCCTATGGCTACACCTTC | CASRDRRRSPYGYTF
TRBD1 | TRBJ1-4 | many | TRBV5-1 | TGCGCCAGCAGCTCGGGACAGGGAGATGAAAAACTGTTTTTT | CASSSGQGDEKLFF
. | TRBJ1-2 | few | TRBV20-1 | TGCAGTGCTGCGGACACAGGGAACTATGGCTACACCTTC | CSAADTGNYGYTF
. | TRBJ2-5 | . | TRBV25-1 | TGTGCCAGCAGTGAATCCGGGGACCACCCAGAGACCCAGTACTTC | CASSESGDHPETQYF
TRBD2 | TRBJ2-5 | many | TRBV10-3 | TGTGCCATCAGACTAGCGGGGGACCAAGAGACCCAGTACTTC | CAIRLAGDQETQYF
. | TRBJ2-3 | few | TRBV12-3/TRBV12-4 | TGTGCCAGCAGCCAAACGGGGCTTAACACAGATACGCAGTATTTT | CASSQTGLNTDTQYF
. | TRBJ1-6 | . | TRBV7-2 | TGTGCCAGCAGCCCCCGTAGTAATTCACCCTTCCACTTT | CASSPRSNSPFHF
. | TRBJ1-5 | few | TRBV4-1 | TGCGCCAGCAGCCAACAAAGGGGGGGCCTCGATCAGCCCCAGCATTTT | CASSQQRGGLDQPQHF
. | TRBJ2-7 | . | TRBV21-1 | TGTGCCAGCAGCAAAGCGCCTGTAGCTAGCGGGAGACACGAGCAGTACTTC | CASSKAPVASGRHEQYF
TRBD2 | TRBJ2-1 | many | TRBV29-1 | TGCAGCTGCGGGAGCTCCTACAATGAGCAGTTCTTC | CSCGSSYNEQFF
. | TRBJ2-5 | . | TRBV28 | TGTGCCAGCAGTTCCCCACCGGGGGCCGGAGAGACCCAGTACTTC | CASSSPPGAGETQYF
. | TRBJ1-3 | . | TRBV25-1 | TGTGCCAGCAGTGAATATGGTAGGGGAAACACCATATATTTT | CASSEYGRGNTIYF
TRBD2 | TRBJ2-3 | . | TRBV27 | TGTGCCAGCAGTTTACTGCGGGCTAGCGGGAGACGCAATACGCAGTATTTT | CASSLLRASGRRNTQYF
TRBD1 | TRBJ2-1 | . | TRBV16 | TGTGCCAGCAGCCTAACAGGGGGCGAATCCTACAATGAGCAGTTCTTC | CASSLTGGESYNEQFF
. | TRBJ2-7 | . | TRBV6-5 | TGTGCCAGCAGTTACTCTCTAGCCTACGAGCAGTACTTC | CASSYSLAYEQYF
. | TRBJ1-4 | few | TRBV12-3/TRBV12-4 | TGTGCCAGCAGTTTTTTATTCGGGGGACGGCCCACTAATGAAAAACTGTTTTTT | CASSFLFGGRPTNEKLFF
TRBD2 | TRBJ2-1 | . | TRBV5-4 | TGTGCCAGCAGCGGACCGGGACTAGCGACCTACAATGAGCAGTTCTTC | CASSGPGLATYNEQFF
. | TRBJ2-7 | many | TRBV27 | TGTGCCAGCAGCTTGAGGGGCCCCTCCTACGAGCAGTACTTC | CASSLRGPSYEQYF